The clone carrying this T cell receptor (beta chain) was observed a handful of times. The data were obtained in a study of CD8 T cells in Susac syndrome. This CDR3 is 14 amino acids long. CDR1 LGHNA and CDR2 YNFKEQ come from the germline V gene. J was trimmed by 5 bases and V by 1 base; bases with no gene match: 2. Random hexamers were used to reverse transcribe an amount of 0.5 to 1 ug RNA. Via MiXCR, TCRdb re-called the immunoSEQ multiplex PCR reads, giving one row per CDR3 protein. The data hold around 170,000 distinct CDR3 sequences, with roughly 92% observed a single time. Sequenced input: CD4+ T cells from PBMCs. This sequence originates from a human donor with Susac syndrome. The chain has TRBV4-2 and TRBJ2-3; 8 nucleotides line up with TRBD2. The CDR3 DNA is TGTGCCAGCAGCCAAGGACTAGCGAAAGATACGCAGTATTTT. Amino acids: CASSQGLAKDTQYF.